The 12 T cell receptor beta chains below come from one sample, sequenced in a study of OX40 agonist ivuxolimab in advanced cancers. Some clones are missing from TCRdb's copy, which holds only in-frame ones; the method was immunoSEQ multiplex PCR. The sample shows about 36,000 clones, 85% to 90% of them seen only once. The specimen was CD4+ or CD8+ T cells sorted from blood, collected in a trial of the OX40 agonist ivuxolimab. These receptors came from an adult with an advanced solid tumor such as melanoma, head and neck, liver or kidney cancer.

This chain connects TRBV7-9 to TRBJ2-2; D may be TRBD1 (5 bases). The V end lost 1 base, the J end lost 0 bases, and 9 bases lay between the germline ends. Germline V lookup: CDR1 SEHNR, CDR2 FQNEAQ (reference sequence). The CDR3 contains 16 residues. CDR3 in amino acids: CASSLDPGTNTGELFF. In DNA, the CDR3 is TGTGCCAGCAGCTTAGATCCAGGGACGAACACCGGGGAGCTGTTTTTT.

The chain carries TRBV27 and TRBJ2-7; 9 bases agree with TRBD2. In germline, CDR1 is MNHEY, CDR2 SMNVEV (reference sequence). The CDR3 covers 16 residues. The V gene end was trimmed by 5 bases and the J gene end by 4 bases; junction bases not matched to a gene: 12. The CDR3 reads CASSPLAGVALYEQYF. CDR3 DNA: TGTGCCAGCAGTCCACTAGCGGGCGTGGCCTTATACGAGCAGTACTTC.

This chain links TRBV6-5 with TRBJ2-5, with 10 bases matching TRBD2. V gave up 5 bases and J gave up 6 bases; unmatched junction bases: 9. The CDR3 sequence is 15 residues long. Germline V CDR1 and CDR2: MNHEY, SVGAGI. CDR3 DNA: TGTGCCAGCAGTCTAGCGGGAGATGGTGCAAAGACCCAGTACTTC. Translation: CASSLAGDGAKTQYF.

The chain recombines TRBV14 with TRBJ1-2, with TRBD1 identical over 8 bases. CDR3 size: 16 residues. With 0 bases clipped from V and 3 bases from J, the junction kept 6 bases outside the gene matches. Germline loops: CDR1 SGHDN, CDR2 FVKESK. Here the CDR3 DNA reads TGTGCCAGCAGCCAAGACGACAGGGGCGCTTACTATGGCTACACCTTC. Translating it yields CASSQDDRGAYYGYTF.

The table lists this clone with a count of one. The chain combines TRBV27 with TRBJ2-7; 9 positions match TRBD1. Germline CDR1 reads MNHEY; CDR2 reads SMNVEV (reference sequence). There are 15 residues in the CDR3. The trim removed 7 bases at V and 5 bases at J, leaving 12 bases unmatched. The CDR3 spells CASTETRDRENEQYF. The CDR3 DNA reads TGTGCCAGCACCGAGACTAGGGACAGGGAGAACGAGCAGTACTTC.

The chain couples TRBV27 to TRBJ2-2; possible D gene TRBD2, 5 bases. V lost 4 bases to trimming and J lost 1 base, with 10 bases between them. The germline CDR1 and CDR2 sequences are MNHEY and SMNVEV (reference sequence). The CDR3 length is 15 residues. As DNA, the CDR3 is TGTGCCAGCAGTTCAGAACTAGGGAACACCGGGGAGCTGTTTTTT. Its translation is CASSSELGNTGELFF.

The V call is TRBV27, the J call TRBJ1-2; D remains ambiguous. The CDR3 is made up of 12 amino acids. The V gene's germline CDR1 is MNHEY and CDR2 SMNVEV (reference sequence). The germline V and J ends were trimmed by 4 bases and 3 bases, with 6 bases remaining between them. The CDR3 DNA is TGTGCCAGCAGTTCGAACGACTATGGCTACACCTTC. Its translation: CASSSNDYGYTF.

The rearrangement uses TRBV7-9 and TRBJ2-1; 7 bases line up with TRBD2. V dropped 6 bases and J dropped 3; count of bases not matched to a gene: 5. The CDR3 sequence is 14 residues long. CDR1 and CDR2 (germline): SEHNR, FQNEAQ (reference sequence). CDR3 DNA sequence: TGTGCCAGCAGACGGGCTAGCGGCTACAATGAGCAGTTCTTC. This codes for CASRRASGYNEQFF. Full variable domain (outside the CDR3, taken from reference TRBV7-9 and TRBJ2-1): DTGVSQNPRHKITKRGQNVTFRCDPISEHNRLYWYRQTLGQGPEFLTYFQNEAQLEKSRLLSDRFSAERPKGSFSTLEIQRTEQGDSAMYLCASRRASGYNEQFFGPGTRLTVL.

The chain has TRBV4-1 and TRBJ2-7; perhaps TRBD2 as D (5 bases). The CDR3 has 14 residues. Germline CDR1 and CDR2: MGHRA and YSYEKL. Trimming stripped 1 base from V and 3 bases from J, with 10 bases between. The DNA for the CDR3 is TGCGCCAGCAGCCAAGTAGCGTCGTACTACGAGCAGTACTTC. Its translation: CASSQVASYYEQYF.

CDR3: CASSQENQPQHF. The CDR3 DNA reads as TGTGCCAGCAGCCAGGAAAATCAGCCCCAGCATTTT. The chain is built from TRBV7-2 and TRBJ1-5; no firm D call. The CDR3 totals 12 residues. Germline V CDR1 and CDR2: SGHTA, FQGNSA. V was clipped by 5 bases and J by 4 bases, with 6 bases between them.

The rearrangement joins TRBV5-1 to TRBJ1-5; D uncertain. CDR1 SGHRS and CDR2 YFSETQ come from the germline V gene. The CDR3 is made up of 15 amino acids. The V end lost 4 bases, the J end lost 0 bases, and 11 bases lay between the germline ends. CDR3 coding DNA: TGCGCCAGCAGCCCCGGCGGGGTTAGCAATCAGCCCCAGCATTTT. Translating gives CASSPGGVSNQPQHF.

CDR3 amino acids: CASLDSSHYNEQFF. CDR3 DNA: TGTGCCAGCCTAGACAGTAGTCATTACAATGAGCAGTTCTTC. The chain employs TRBV7-9 and TRBJ2-1; a weak D match, TRBD1 (5 bases). The germline gives CDR1 SEHNR, CDR2 FQNEAQ (reference sequence). V lost 8 bases, J lost 4 bases, and 15 bases lay in between. The CDR3 contains 14 residues.